This T cell receptor (beta chain) was captured in a study of cytomegalovirus exposure and HLA in healthy donors. With respect to this clone: The antigen remains unidentified.

Unmatched junction bases numbered 8, after V lost 4 bases and J lost 5 bases. CDR1 SGHRS and CDR2 YFSETQ come from the germline V gene. CDR3 length: 15 residues. The PCR ran on 60 Vbeta and 13 Jbeta primers. Data came from immunoSEQ multiplex PCR; TCRdb stores just in-frame clones and leaves some out. Here the sample spans about 110,000 clones, 76% being singletons. General study results and limits: With later analysis, a missense DCLRE1C variant became linked to TCR beta V- and J-gene trimming. Confirmation was obtained in vitro that three CMV-associated chains are specific for CMV antigens.

The TCR sequence derives from a man aged 25-45 years in good health and CMV-seropositive. Source material: PBMCs. The rearrangement uses TRBV5-1 and TRBJ2-7; 11 bases align to TRBD1. The DNA of the CDR3 is TGCGCCAGCAGCCCACCGGGACAGGGGGAGGACGAGCAGTACTTC. Protein sequence: CASSPPGQGEDEQYF.